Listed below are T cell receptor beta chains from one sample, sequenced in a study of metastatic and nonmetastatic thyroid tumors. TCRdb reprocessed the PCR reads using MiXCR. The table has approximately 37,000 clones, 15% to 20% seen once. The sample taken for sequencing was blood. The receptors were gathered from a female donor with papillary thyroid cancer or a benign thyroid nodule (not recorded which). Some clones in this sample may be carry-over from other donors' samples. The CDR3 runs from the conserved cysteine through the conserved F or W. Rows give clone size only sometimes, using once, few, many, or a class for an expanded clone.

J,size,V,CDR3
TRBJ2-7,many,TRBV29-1,CSAQGTPGGYEQYF
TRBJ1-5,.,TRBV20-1,CSASLPETYSNQPQHF
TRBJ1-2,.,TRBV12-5,CASVVLTTNYGYTF
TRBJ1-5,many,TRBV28,CASSLMQGAGNQPQHF
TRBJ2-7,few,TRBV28,CASSIAGYAVEQYF
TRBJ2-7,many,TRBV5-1,CASSLRAGEGSYEQYF
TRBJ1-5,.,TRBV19,CASSLPGLEVDQPQHF
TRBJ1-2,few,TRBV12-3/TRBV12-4,CASSSRQDHGYTF
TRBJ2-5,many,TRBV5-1,CASSFRAVETQYF
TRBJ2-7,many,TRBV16,CASPKYEQYF
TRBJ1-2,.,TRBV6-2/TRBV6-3,CASSHRLVDGYTF
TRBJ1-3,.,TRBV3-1,CASSQGGPLSGNTIYF
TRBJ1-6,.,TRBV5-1,CASSLVAASSYNSPLHF
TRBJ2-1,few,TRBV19,CASSTGQGALGEQFF
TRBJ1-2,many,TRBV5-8,CASSLAGRDLHGYTF
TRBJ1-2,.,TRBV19,CASSSWTTRMPYVYTF
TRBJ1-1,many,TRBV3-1,CASNGQGHTEAFF
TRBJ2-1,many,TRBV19,CASSSSRRLHNEQFF
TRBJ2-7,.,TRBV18,CASSGYPSEQYF
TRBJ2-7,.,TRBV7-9,CASTPLERGYYEQYF
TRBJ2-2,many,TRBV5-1,CASSLGQNTGELFF
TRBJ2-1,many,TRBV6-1,CASSWTGDVYNEQFF
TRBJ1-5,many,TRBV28,CATTQGLGYQPQHF
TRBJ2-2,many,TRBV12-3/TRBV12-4,CASSFVGGGPGELFF
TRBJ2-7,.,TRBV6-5,CASSYSAQLSEQYF
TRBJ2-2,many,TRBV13,CASSSNTDTNYERNGELFF
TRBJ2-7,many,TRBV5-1,CASSFTSGSFYEQYF
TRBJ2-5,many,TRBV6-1,CASSFTSGIEETQYF
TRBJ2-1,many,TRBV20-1,CSARLGRSVSSYNEQFF
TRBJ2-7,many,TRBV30,CAWSDSSYEQYF
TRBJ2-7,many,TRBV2,CASSGTYEQYF
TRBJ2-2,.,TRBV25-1,CASKRGGTTGELFF
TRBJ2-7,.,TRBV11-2,CASSLDWIGNAHEQYF
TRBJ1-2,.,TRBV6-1,CARRETGGGYGYTF
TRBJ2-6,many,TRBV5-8,CASRRGAGANVLTF
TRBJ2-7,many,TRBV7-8,CASSPAGGPEGEPYEQYF
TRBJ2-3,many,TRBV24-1,CATSLNRVTDTQYF
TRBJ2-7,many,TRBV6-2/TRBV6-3,CASTTRTSGVSYEQYF
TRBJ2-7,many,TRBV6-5,CASSYSSSGSYEQYF
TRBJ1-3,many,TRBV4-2,CASSHEAGYSFGNTIYF
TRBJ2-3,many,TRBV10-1,CASSAGLAGRDTQYF
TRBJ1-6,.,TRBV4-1,CASSQGGPGQGFPLSPLHF
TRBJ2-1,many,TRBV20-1,CSASTAGTASNEQFF
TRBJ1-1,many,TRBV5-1,CASSVNRGLSEAFF